This T cell receptor (beta chain) was obtained from a study of tumor-infiltrating lymphocytes in primary liver carcinoma. Starting material of roughly 0.45 ug total RNA yielded TCR beta cDNA via a constant-region primer. A slightly modified ARM-PCR protocol with three nested multiplex PCR rounds produced these TCR beta libraries. Via MiXCR, TCRdb re-called the multiplex PCR reads, giving one row per CDR3 protein. The data show roughly 100,000 distinct CDR3 sequences, roughly 85% seen once. In regard to this clonotype: As yet, its antigen is unknown. At one end, the junction sequence differs from germline, possibly due to a read error.

Broader study findings: Researchers found tumor-adjacent and tumor-blood pairs overlapped less than tumor region pairs. Compared with blood, tumor repertoires held significantly more in their top 250 clones.

Co-extracting RNA and DNA was done with roughly 18-32 mg of unsorted bulk tissue as input. Patients underwent resection of primary liver carcinoma. Infection with HBV was chronic in patients; they were treatment-naive. The source of this sequence is a middle-aged man with primary liver carcinoma and hepatitis B virus infection. The sequenced material came from liver tumor tissue from sampling region 3. Regarding subset: tumor region T3, left-lateral pole.

In DNA, the CDR3 is TGTGTCAGCAGCCCTAGCACCCGGGAGACTCAGTACTTC. Protein product: CVSSPSTRETQYF. V and J are TRBV5-6 and TRBJ2-5; D is perhaps TRBD2 (6 bases). CDR3 length: 13 amino acids. Germline V gene lookup returns CDR1 SGHDT and CDR2 YYEEEE.